This T cell receptor beta chain was recovered during a study of patients and donors after allogeneic stem cell transplantation. This clonotype was detected only a few times. TCRdb passed the RT-PCR reads through MiXCR, listing each CDR3 protein once. The table records approximately 160,000 distinct CDR3 sequences, about 30% of them present only once. The sequenced sample was blood, either unsorted or a sorted T cell fraction (not recorded which). The source is a human donor who was either an allogeneic HSCT recipient or a stem cell or donor lymphocyte infusion donor (not recorded which). It is not recorded whose cells these are; they may come from a transplant donor.

CDR3 coding DNA: TGTGCCAGCAGCGTAGATCTAGCGGGAGCCCTAAACACCGGGGAGCTGTTTTTT. Translating it yields CASSVDLAGALNTGELFF. The rearrangement links TRBV9 to TRBJ2-2; 10 bases are a match to TRBD2. CDR1 is SGDLS and CDR2 is YYNGEE in the germline V gene. The length of the CDR3 is 18 residues. The trim removed 0 bases at V and 2 bases at J, leaving 7 bases unmatched.